The sequence of this TCR beta chain was determined in a study of blood T cell repertoires in COVID-19. Study-wide context: Both acute and convalescent COVID-19 samples were obtained from the United States, Italy and Spain.

This CDR3 is 16 amino acids long. V dropped 1 base and J dropped 1; count of bases not matched to a gene: 5. The germline V gene encodes CDR1 SGHVS and CDR2 FQNEAQ. Here immunoSEQ multiplex PCR was the method, and the copy in TCRdb shows in-frame clones only, minus some. The repertoire has approximately 140,000 clones, 80% to 90% of them found once; the top ten carry over 10%. Seattle researchers signed up patients amid active infection and tracked them longitudinally. The gene calls are TRBV7-8 and TRBJ1-1, with 8 bases fitting TRBD1. What was sequenced was peripheral blood. The receptor was derived from a man between 18 and 29 years old with COVID-19, enrolled during active disease. The chain's CDR3 is CASSLVAGGANTEAFF. The CDR3 DNA reads as TGTGCCAGCAGCTTAGTGGCAGGGGGCGCGAACACTGAAGCTTTCTTT.